The rows below give T cell receptor beta chains drawn from one sample of a study of spatial heterogeneity in lung cancer. TCRdb re-called the 5' RACE reads through MiXCR, storing one row per CDR3 protein. In the table there are 36,000 or so distinct CDR3 sequences, less than 5.5% of which are singletons. Specimen: PBMCs, collected at surgery. The receptors originated from a female donor with early-stage non-small cell lung cancer. The CDR3 runs from the conserved cysteine through the conserved F or W. D genes are given only for firm matches. The size entry gives once, few, many or a size class.

many	TRBD2	TRBV20-1	TRBJ2-2	CSASCSSGSCTGELFF	TGCAGTGCTAGTTGTTCTAGCGGGAGTTGCACCGGGGAGCTGTTTTTT
many	NA	TRBV5-1	TRBJ2-1	CASSWDGGAYNEQFF	TGCGCCAGCAGCTGGGACGGTGGAGCTTACAATGAGCAGTTCTTC
many	TRBD2	TRBV2	TRBJ2-5	CASTGLRGWLQETQYF	TGTGCCAGCACGGGTTTGCGGGGGTGGTTACAAGAGACCCAGTACTTC
many	TRBD1	TRBV18	TRBJ2-1	CASSWQGADYNEQFF	TGTGCCAGCTCATGGCAGGGGGCCGATTACAATGAGCAGTTCTTC
few	TRBD2	TRBV19	TRBJ2-1	CASSIDLWERGAYNEQFF	TGTGCCAGTAGTATAGATCTATGGGAGCGGGGGGCCTACAATGAGCAGTTCTTC
many	TRBD2	TRBV12-5	TRBJ2-5	CASGFYLSGEGTQYF	TGTGCTAGTGGTTTTTACCTTAGCGGGGAGGGGACCCAGTACTTC
many	NA	TRBV24-1	TRBJ2-3	CATSDYTGEADTQYF	TGTGCCACCAGTGATTATACAGGGGAGGCAGATACGCAGTATTTT
many	TRBD2	TRBV18	TRBJ2-3	CASSPRASGVGYF	TGTGCCAGTTCACCCCGGGCTAGCGGGGTAGGGTATTTT
many	NA	TRBV9	TRBJ2-7	CASSALAGPGSYEQYF	TGTGCCAGCAGCGCACTAGCAGGACCAGGATCCTACGAGCAGTACTTC
many	NA	TRBV28	TRBJ1-6	CASTPQAGDNSPLHF	TGTGCCAGCACCCCACAGGCGGGAGATAATTCACCCCTCCACTTT
many	NA	TRBV20-1	TRBJ2-5	CSAPESWAQETQYF	TGCAGTGCTCCCGAAAGCTGGGCGCAAGAGACCCAGTACTTC
many	NA	TRBV7-9	TRBJ2-7	CASSLVRTRSYYEQYF	TGTGCCAGCAGCTTAGTCAGGACGAGATCCTATTACGAGCAGTACTTC